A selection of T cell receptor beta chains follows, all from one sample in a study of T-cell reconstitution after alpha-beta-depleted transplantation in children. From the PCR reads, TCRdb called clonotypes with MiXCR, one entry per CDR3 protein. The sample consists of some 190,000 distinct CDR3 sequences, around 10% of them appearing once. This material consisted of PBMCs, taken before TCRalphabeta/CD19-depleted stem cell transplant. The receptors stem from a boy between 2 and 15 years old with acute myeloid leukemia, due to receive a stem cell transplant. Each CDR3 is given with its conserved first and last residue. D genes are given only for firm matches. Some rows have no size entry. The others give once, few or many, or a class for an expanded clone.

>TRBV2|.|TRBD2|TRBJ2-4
TGTGCCAGCAGGCTAGGACTAGCGGGGGGGCCCGCGGCCAAAAACATTCAGTACTTC
CASRLGLAGGPAAKNIQYF
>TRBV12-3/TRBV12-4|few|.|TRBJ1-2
TGTGCCAGCAGTTTGGGAGAAAACTATGGCTACACCTTC
CASSLGENYGYTF
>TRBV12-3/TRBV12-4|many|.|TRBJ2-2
TGTGCCAGCAGTTTAGATTGGGGGAATGTCCGGGAGCTGTTTTTT
CASSLDWGNVRELFF
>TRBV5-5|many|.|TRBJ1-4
TGTGCCAGCAGCTCCTACAGGGCCTATGCAACTAATGAAAAACTGTTTTTT
CASSSYRAYATNEKLFF
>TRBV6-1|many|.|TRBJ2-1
TGTGCCAGCAGTCCACGACTAGAGTTGGATGAGCAGTTCTTC
CASSPRLELDEQFF
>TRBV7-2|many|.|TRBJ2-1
TGTGCCAGCAGCTTAGGTCCTAAGAATGAGCAGTTCTTC
CASSLGPKNEQFF
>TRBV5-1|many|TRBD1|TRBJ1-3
TGCGCCAGCAGCTTGGATGGGACAGCGGGAAACACCATATATTTT
CASSLDGTAGNTIYF
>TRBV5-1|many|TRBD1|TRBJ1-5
TGCGCCAGCAGCCCCGGACAGGTAGCCCAGCCCCAGCATTTT
CASSPGQVAQPQHF
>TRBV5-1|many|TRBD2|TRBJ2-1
TGCGCCAGCAGTTCAGGACTAGCGGGGGGGCCGGCGTATGAGCAGTTCTTC
CASSSGLAGGPAYEQFF
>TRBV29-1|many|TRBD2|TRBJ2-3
TGCGCCGGGACTAGCGGAACAGATACGCAGTATTTT
CAGTSGTDTQYF
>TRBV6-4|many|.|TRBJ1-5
TGTGCCAGCAGGGAATGTCGGGGGGGCAATCAGCCCCAGCATTTT
CASRECRGGNQPQHF
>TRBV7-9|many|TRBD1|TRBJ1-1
TGTGCCAGCAGTCCGGGACAGACTGAAGCTTTCTTT
CASSPGQTEAFF
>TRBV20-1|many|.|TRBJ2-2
TGCAGTGCTAGAGATCAAGAAACCGGGGAGCTGTTTTTT
CSARDQETGELFF
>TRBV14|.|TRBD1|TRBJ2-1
TGTGCCAGCAGCGGGACAGCCCGGTATGAGCAGTTCTTC
CASSGTARYEQFF
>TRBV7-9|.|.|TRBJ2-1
TGTGCCAGCAGCGAGGGGGGCAATGAGCAGTTCTTC
CASSEGGNEQFF
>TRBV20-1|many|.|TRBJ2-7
TGCAGTTTTTCGTCTGGACTGAGCGAGCAGTACTTC
CSFSSGLSEQYF
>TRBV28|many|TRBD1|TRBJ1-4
TGTGCCAGCAGTCGGCCCGGGACAGGGGTGGGGCGGGAAAAACTGTTTTTT
CASSRPGTGVGREKLFF
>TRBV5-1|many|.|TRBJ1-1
TGCGCCAGCAGCACTCCGGGGGCCACTGAAGCTTTCTTT
CASSTPGATEAFF
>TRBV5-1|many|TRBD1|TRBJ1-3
TGCGCCAGCAGACGGACAGGGAGAAACACCATATATTTT
CASRRTGRNTIYF
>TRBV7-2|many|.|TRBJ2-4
TGTGCCAGCAGGACAGAAGGCAAAAACATTCAGTACTTC
CASRTEGKNIQYF
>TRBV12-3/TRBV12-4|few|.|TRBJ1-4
TGTGCCAGCAGTTTCGGCAGTCCCGCTCGTAATGAAAAACTGTTTTTT
CASSFGSPARNEKLFF
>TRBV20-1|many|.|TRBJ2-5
TGCAGCCTGTCGGGGGGCCGGGAGACCCAGTACTTC
CSLSGGRETQYF
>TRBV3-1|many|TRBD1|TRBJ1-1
TGTGCCAGCAGCCAAGGGACAGGGAAGACGTGGGACACTGAAGCTTTCTTT
CASSQGTGKTWDTEAFF
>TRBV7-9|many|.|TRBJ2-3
TGTGCCAGCAGCTTAATGGTCAGGGGAGGCACAGATACGCAGTATTTT
CASSLMVRGGTDTQYF
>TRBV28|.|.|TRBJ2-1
TGTGCCAGCAGCCCAACGGGACCCCTCTACAATGAGCAGTTCTTC
CASSPTGPLYNEQFF
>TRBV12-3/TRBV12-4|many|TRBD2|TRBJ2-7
TGTGCCAGCAGGGGGGGCGGGACTAGCGGGAACGAGCAGTACTTC
CASRGGGTSGNEQYF
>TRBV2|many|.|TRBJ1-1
TGTGCCAGCGGCGTCTTCACTGAAGCTTTCTTT
CASGVFTEAFF
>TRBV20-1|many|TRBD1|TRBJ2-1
TGCAGGGGGGCGGGACAGGGCAATGAGCAGTTCTTC
CRGAGQGNEQFF
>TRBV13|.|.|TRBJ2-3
TGTGCCAGCAGCTATCGGGGGAATACGCAGTATTTT
CASSYRGNTQYF
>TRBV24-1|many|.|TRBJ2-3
TGTGCCACCGGGCCCCCTGGGACAGATACGCAGTATTTT
CATGPPGTDTQYF
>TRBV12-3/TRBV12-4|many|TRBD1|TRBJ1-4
TGTGCCAGCAGTCGGGGACTCCGACAGGGAGGTGAAAAACTGTTTTTT
CASSRGLRQGGEKLFF
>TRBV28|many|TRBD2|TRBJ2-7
TGTGCCATAAGGACTAGCGGTTCCTACGAGCAGTACTTC
CAIRTSGSYEQYF
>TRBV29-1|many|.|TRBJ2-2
TGCAGCGTTCGGGTGAAGGCGGGGAACACCGGGGAGCTGTTTTTT
CSVRVKAGNTGELFF
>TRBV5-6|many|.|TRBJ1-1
TGTGCCAGCAGCTTGACGGGGGCAAACACTGAAGCTTTCTTT
CASSLTGANTEAFF
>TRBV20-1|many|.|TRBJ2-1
TGCAGTGCTAGAGACCCAGCGGCTCCGCCGGGTGAGCAGTTCTTC
CSARDPAAPPGEQFF
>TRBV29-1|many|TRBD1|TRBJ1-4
TGCAGCGTTGGGACAGGGGGCGGGGGTGAAAAACTGTTTTTT
CSVGTGGGGEKLFF
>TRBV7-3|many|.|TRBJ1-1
TGTGCCAGCAGCCAACAGGAGAACACTGAAGCTTTCTTT
CASSQQENTEAFF
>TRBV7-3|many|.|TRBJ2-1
TGTGCCAGCAGCTTACTTCCAGACAATGAGCAGTTCTTC
CASSLLPDNEQFF
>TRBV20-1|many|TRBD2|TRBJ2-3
TGCAGTGCTAGAGGACTAGCGGCAGATACGCAGTATTTT
CSARGLAADTQYF
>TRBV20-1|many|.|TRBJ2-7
TGCAGTGCTAGAGATCAGGGACAACACTACGAGCAGTACTTC
CSARDQGQHYEQYF
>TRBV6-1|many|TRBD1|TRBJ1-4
TGTGCCAGCAGCCTCGGACAGGGGGCAACTAATGAAAAACTGTTTTTT
CASSLGQGATNEKLFF
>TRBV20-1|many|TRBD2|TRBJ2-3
TGCAGTACTCGACTAGCGGGAGGGCCAAGGTTAAATACGCAGTATTTT
CSTRLAGGPRLNTQYF